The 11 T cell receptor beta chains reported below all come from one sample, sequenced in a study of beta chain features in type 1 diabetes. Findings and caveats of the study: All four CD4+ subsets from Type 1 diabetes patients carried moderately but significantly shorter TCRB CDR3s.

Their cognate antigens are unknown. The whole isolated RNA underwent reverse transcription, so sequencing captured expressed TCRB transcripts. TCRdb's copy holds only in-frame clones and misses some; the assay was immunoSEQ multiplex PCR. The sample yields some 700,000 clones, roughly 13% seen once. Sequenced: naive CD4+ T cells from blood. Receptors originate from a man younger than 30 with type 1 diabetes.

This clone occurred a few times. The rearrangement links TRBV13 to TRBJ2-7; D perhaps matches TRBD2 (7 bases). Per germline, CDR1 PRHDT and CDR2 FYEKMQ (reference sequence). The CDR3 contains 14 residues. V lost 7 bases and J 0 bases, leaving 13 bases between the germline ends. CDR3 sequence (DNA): TGTGCCAGCAAGGAAGGGGGGGACTCCTACGAGCAGTACTTC. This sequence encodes CASKEGGDSYEQYF.

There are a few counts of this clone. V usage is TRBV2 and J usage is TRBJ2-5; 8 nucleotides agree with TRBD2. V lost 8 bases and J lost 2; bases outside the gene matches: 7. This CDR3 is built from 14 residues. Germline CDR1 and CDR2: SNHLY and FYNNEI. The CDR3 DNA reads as TGTGCCAGCTGCGGCGGGGGGCCGCAAGAGACCCAGTACTTC. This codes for CASCGGGPQETQYF.

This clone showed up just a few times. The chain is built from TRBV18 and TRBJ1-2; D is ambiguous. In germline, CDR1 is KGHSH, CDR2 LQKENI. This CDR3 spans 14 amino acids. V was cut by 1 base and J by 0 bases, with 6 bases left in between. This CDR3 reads CASSPLGSNYGYTF. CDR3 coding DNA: TGTGCCAGCTCACCACTAGGGTCTAACTATGGCTACACCTTC.

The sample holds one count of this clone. CDR3 nucleotide sequence: TGTGCCAGCAGCTTCGGACTAGCGGGCGCGCCTGAGCAGTTCTTC. Translated: CASSFGLAGAPEQFF. This chain joins TRBV11-2 and TRBJ2-1, with 11 bases identical to TRBD2. J lost 9 bases, V lost 3 bases, and 7 bases had no gene match. From germline, CDR1 is SGHAT and CDR2 FQNNGV. The CDR3 sequence is 15 residues long.

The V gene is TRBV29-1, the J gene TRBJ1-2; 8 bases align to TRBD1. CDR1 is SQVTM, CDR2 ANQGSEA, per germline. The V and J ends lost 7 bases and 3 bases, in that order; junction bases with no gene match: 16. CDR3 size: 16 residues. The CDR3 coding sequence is TGCAGCGGCCTGACAGGGGACTACCACGCATACTATGGCTACACCTTC. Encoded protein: CSGLTGDYHAYYGYTF. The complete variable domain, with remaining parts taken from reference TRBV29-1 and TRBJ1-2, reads SAVISQKPSRDICQRGTSLTIQCQVDSQVTMMFWYRQQPGQSLTLIATANQGSEATYESGFVIDKFPISRPNLTFSTLTVSNMSPEDSSIYLCSGLTGDYHAYYGYTFGSGTRLTVV.

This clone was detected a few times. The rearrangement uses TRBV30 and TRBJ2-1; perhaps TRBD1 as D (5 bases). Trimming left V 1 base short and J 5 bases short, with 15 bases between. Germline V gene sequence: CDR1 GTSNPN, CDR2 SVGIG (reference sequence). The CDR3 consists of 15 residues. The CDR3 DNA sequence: TGTGCCTGGAGTGCGGGTCCAGGGATGGACAATGAGCAGTTCTTC. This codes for CAWSAGPGMDNEQFF.

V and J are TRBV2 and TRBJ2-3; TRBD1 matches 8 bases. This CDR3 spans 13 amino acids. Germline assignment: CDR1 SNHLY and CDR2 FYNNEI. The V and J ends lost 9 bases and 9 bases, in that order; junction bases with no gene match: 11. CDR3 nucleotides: TGTGCCAGGATGGACAGGGTGGAAGGCACGCAGTATTTT. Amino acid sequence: CARMDRVEGTQYF. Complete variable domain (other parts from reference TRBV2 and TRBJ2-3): EPEVTQTPSHQVTQMGQEVILRCVPISNHLYFYWYRQILGQKVEFLVSFYNNEISEKSEIFDDQFSVERPDGSNFTLKIRSTKLEDSAMYFCARMDRVEGTQYFGPGTRLTVL.

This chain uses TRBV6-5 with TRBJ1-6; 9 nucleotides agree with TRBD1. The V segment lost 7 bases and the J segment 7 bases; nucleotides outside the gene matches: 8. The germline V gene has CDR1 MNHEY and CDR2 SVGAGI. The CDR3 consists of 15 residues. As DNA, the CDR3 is TGTGCCAGCAATCCCAGGACAGGGGAGAATTCACCCCTCCACTTT. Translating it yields CASNPRTGENSPLHF.

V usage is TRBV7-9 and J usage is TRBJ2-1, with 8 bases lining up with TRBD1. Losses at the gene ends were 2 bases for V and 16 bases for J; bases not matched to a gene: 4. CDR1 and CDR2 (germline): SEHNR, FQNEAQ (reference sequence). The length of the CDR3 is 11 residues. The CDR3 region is CASSLIQGAFF. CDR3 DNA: TGTGCCAGCAGCTTAATTCAGGGGGCCTTCTTC.

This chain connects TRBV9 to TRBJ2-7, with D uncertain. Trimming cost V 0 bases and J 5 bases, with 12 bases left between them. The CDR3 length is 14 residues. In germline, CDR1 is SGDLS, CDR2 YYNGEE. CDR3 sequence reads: CASSVDGAANEQYF. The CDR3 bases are TGTGCCAGCAGCGTAGACGGTGCAGCGAACGAGCAGTACTTC.

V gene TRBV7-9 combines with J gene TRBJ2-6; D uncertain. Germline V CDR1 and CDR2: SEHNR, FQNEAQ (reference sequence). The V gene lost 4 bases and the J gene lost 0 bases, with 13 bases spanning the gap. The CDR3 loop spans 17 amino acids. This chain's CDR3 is CASSYRFHSSGANVLTF. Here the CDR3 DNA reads TGTGCCAGCAGCTATAGATTTCACAGCTCTGGGGCCAACGTCCTGACTTTC.